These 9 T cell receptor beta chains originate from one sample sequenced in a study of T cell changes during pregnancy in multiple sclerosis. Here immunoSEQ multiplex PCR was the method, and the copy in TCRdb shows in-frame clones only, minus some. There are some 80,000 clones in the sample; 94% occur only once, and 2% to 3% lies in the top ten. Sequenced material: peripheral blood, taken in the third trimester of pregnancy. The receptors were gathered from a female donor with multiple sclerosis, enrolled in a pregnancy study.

The CDR3 reads CSASPKPGGLAKNIQYF. The CDR3 nucleotides are TGCAGCGCCTCCCCGAAGCCGGGGGGCCTAGCCAAAAACATTCAGTACTTC. The chain has TRBV29-1 and TRBJ2-4, with a weak D call TRBD2 (7 bases). Germline V gives CDR1 SQVTM, CDR2 ANQGSEA. CDR3 size: 17 residues. V was shortened by 7 bases and J by 0 bases, with 22 bases between the two germline ends.

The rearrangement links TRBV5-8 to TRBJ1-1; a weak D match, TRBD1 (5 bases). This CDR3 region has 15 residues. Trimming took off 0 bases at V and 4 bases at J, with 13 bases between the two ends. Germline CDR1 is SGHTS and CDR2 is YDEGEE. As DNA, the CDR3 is TGTGCCAGCAGCTTGGGGGTGGGGGGTGGCACTGAAGCTTTCTTT. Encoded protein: CASSLGVGGGTEAFF.

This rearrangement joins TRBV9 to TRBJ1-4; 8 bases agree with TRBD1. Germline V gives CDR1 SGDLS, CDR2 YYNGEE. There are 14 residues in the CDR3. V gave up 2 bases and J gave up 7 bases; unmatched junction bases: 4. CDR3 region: CASSVTGVGEKLFF. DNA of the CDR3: TGTGCCAGCAGCGTGACAGGGGTTGGTGAAAAACTGTTTTTT.

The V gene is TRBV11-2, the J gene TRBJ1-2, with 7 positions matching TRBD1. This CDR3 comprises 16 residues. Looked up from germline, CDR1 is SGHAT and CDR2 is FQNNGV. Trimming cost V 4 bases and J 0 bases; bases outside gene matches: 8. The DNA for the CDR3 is TGTGCCAGCAGCTCGGGAGGGGGCCAGCCTAACTATGGCTACACCTTC. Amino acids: CASSSGGGQPNYGYTF.

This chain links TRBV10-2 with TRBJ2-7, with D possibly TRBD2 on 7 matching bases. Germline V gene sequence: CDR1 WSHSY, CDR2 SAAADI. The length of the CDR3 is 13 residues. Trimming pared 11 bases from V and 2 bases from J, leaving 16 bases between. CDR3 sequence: CAGGAGLAYEQYF. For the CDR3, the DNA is TGCGCCGGGGGGGCAGGTCTGGCCTACGAGCAGTACTTC.

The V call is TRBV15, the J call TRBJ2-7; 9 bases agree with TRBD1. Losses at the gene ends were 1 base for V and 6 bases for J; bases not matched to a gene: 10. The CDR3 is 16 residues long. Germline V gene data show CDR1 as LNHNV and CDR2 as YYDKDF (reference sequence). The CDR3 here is CATSRVVGTGTPEQYF. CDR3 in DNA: TGTGCCACCAGCAGAGTAGTGGGGACAGGGACCCCCGAGCAGTACTTC.

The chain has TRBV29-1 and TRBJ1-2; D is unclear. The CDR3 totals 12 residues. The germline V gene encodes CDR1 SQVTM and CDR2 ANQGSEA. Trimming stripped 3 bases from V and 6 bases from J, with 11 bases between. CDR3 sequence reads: CSVDGQVDGYTF. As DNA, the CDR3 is TGCAGCGTTGATGGGCAGGTCGATGGCTACACCTTC.

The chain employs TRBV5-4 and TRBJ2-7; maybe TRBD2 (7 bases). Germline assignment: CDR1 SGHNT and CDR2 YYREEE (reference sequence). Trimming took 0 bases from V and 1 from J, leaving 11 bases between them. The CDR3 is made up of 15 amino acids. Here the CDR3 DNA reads TGTGCCAGCAGCTTGGACGGGGGGCTATCCTACGAGCAGTACTTC. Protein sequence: CASSLDGGLSYEQYF.

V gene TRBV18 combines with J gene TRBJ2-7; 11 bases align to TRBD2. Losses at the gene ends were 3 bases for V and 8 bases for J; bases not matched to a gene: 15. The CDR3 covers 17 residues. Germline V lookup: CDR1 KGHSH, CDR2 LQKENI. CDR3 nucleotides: TGTGCCAGCTCACCCACCCCCGCTAGCGGGGGGCTGCTAAAGCAGTACTTC. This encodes CASSPTPASGGLLKQYF.